This T cell receptor (beta chain) stems from a study of breast tumors, draining lymph nodes, adjacent tissues. Overall study findings and caveats: Tumor TCR diversity was below lymph nodes but above nontumor tissue.

Samples came from axillary lymph nodes draining the breast cancer. This clonotype came up many times. The antigen is not known. TCRdb re-derived calls from the multiplex PCR reads in MiXCR, one entry per CDR3 protein. The table records roughly 100,000 distinct CDR3 sequences, about 30% of them present only once. The sequence was obtained from a female donor with breast cancer. Some clones in this sample may be carry-over from other donors' samples. The sequenced material came from axillary lymph node tissue.

The CDR3 bases are TGTGCCATCAGTGAGCCCTGGGTCGGGGAGACCCAGTACTTC. This translates into CAISEPWVGETQYF. The chain is built from TRBV10-3 and TRBJ2-5, with D unclear. The germline CDR1 and CDR2 sequences are ENHRY and SYGVKD. The V gene lost 2 bases and the J gene lost 5 bases, with 12 bases spanning the gap. The CDR3 extends over 14 amino acids.